A selection of T cell receptor beta chains follows, all from one sample in a study of blood T cell repertoires in COVID-19. TCRdb's copy holds only in-frame clones and misses some; the assay was immunoSEQ multiplex PCR. Of approximately 270,000 clones detected, about 89% appear once; the ten largest clones hold 0.95% to 1.5%. Sequenced input: PBMCs or T cells enriched from blood (not recorded which). Every receptor here comes from a human donor in a cohort exposed to, infected with or recovered from COVID-19 (not recorded which). The donor label of this sample is uncertain. Each CDR3 is given with its conserved first and last residue. The order of the fields is clone size, J gene, CDR3 length, V gene, D gene, CDR3 protein, CDR3 DNA. D genes are given only for firm matches. Clone size is shown for a subset of rows, as once, few, many or a class of expanded clone.

-	TRBJ2-7	16	TRBV2	-	CASSDPTGSSSYEQYF	TGTGCCAGCAGTGACCCAACAGGGTCCAGCTCCTACGAGCAGTACTTC
few	TRBJ2-1	15	TRBV7-3	-	CASSLGLRAPNEQFF	TGTGCCAGCAGCTTAGGACTGAGGGCTCCCAATGAGCAGTTCTTC
-	TRBJ1-2	14	TRBV3-1/TRBV3-2	TRBD1	CASSLTGGAYGYTF	TGTGCCAGCAGCCTCACAGGGGGCGCCTATGGCTACACCTTC
-	TRBJ1-1	11	TRBV30	-	CASGSGTEAFF	TGTGCCTCCGGGTCCGGGACTGAAGCTTTCTTT
-	TRBJ1-6	19	TRBV4-2	TRBD1	CASSQDGTAPYAEDSPLHF	TGTGCCAGCAGCCAAGACGGGACAGCTCCATATGCGGAGGATTCACCCCTCCACTTT
once	TRBJ1-6	15	TRBV4-3	-	CASSRRTEGSSPLHF	TGCGCCAGCAGCCGCAGGACAGAGGGGAGTTCACCCCTCCACTTT
once	TRBJ1-2	16	TRBV6-5	-	CASSYSGGQTNYGYTF	TGTGCCAGCAGTTACTCTGGCGGGCAGACCAACTATGGCTACACCTTC
-	TRBJ2-7	16	TRBV2	TRBD2	CASSDGLAGGYYEQYF	TGTGCCAGCAGCGACGGACTAGCGGGGGGCTACTACGAGCAGTACTTC
-	TRBJ2-7	16	TRBV4-1	-	CASSQDRTAPPYEQYF	TGCGCCAGCAGCCAAGACCGGACAGCGCCTCCCTACGAGCAGTACTTC
-	TRBJ2-2	13	TRBV3-1/TRBV3-2	-	CASSQGGDRWLFF	TGTGCCAGCAGCCAAGGGGGAGATCGGTGGCTGTTTTTT
-	TRBJ1-2	10	TRBV10-3	-	CAIRLYGYTF	TGTGCCATCAGGTTATATGGCTACACCTTC
-	TRBJ2-3	14	TRBV27	-	CASSSLTSTDTQYF	TGTGCCAGCAGTTCACTGACTAGCACAGATACGCAGTATTTT
once	TRBJ2-3	14	TRBV2	TRBD1	CASSSGQGRDTQYF	TGTGCCAGCAGTTCGGGACAGGGAAGAGATACGCAGTATTTT
-	TRBJ1-4	13	TRBV2	-	CASVGWSDEKLFF	TGTGCCAGCGTCGGGTGGAGCGATGAAAAACTGTTTTTT
-	TRBJ2-3	14	TRBV30	TRBD2	CALLSGGAGDTQYF	TGTGCCTTGCTTAGCGGGGGGGCCGGAGATACGCAGTATTTT
-	TRBJ2-3	15	TRBV11-2	TRBD2	CASSSLAGRTDTQYF	TGTGCCAGCAGCTCACTAGCGGGCCGCACAGATACGCAGTATTTT
once	TRBJ2-1	14	TRBV12-5	-	CASGLIASTDEQFF	TGTGCTAGTGGTTTAATCGCTAGCACTGATGAGCAGTTCTTC
-	TRBJ1-1	13	TRBV3-1/TRBV3-2	-	CASSQDKGTEAFF	TGTGCCAGCAGCCAAGACAAGGGGACTGAAGCTTTCTTT
-	TRBJ2-5	12	TRBV12-3/TRBV12-4	-	CASSYFGETQYF	TGTGCCAGCAGCTACTTCGGAGAGACCCAGTACTTC
-	TRBJ1-5	13	TRBV6-5	TRBD1	CASRGTGNQPQHF	TGTGCCAGCAGGGGGACAGGGAATCAGCCCCAGCATTTT
-	TRBJ2-2	15	TRBV7-7	TRBD1	CASSMGQTNTGELFF	TGTGCCAGCAGCATGGGACAGACTAACACCGGGGAGCTGTTTTTT
-	TRBJ2-1	15	TRBV7-2	TRBD2	CASSFSSGGYNEQFF	TGTGCCAGCAGCTTCTCTAGCGGGGGGTACAATGAGCAGTTCTTC
-	TRBJ2-7	15	TRBV6-1	-	CASSEVGRSSYEQYF	TGTGCCAGCAGTGAAGTAGGGAGGAGCTCCTACGAGCAGTACTTC
-	TRBJ2-5	16	TRBV19	TRBD1	CASSPWAGTDQETQYF	TGTGCCAGTAGTCCCTGGGCCGGGACAGACCAAGAGACCCAGTACTTC
-	TRBJ1-1	15	TRBV9	-	CASSVDQASWTEAFF	TGTGCCAGCAGCGTAGATCAGGCCTCTTGGACTGAAGCTTTCTTT
few	TRBJ2-1	15	TRBV7-9	-	CASSPGQGSYNEQFF	TGTGCCAGCAGCCCGGGACAAGGCTCCTACAATGAGCAGTTCTTC
-	TRBJ1-1	14	TRBV7-9	-	CASSLGAHNTEAFF	TGTGCCAGCAGCTTAGGGGCGCATAACACTGAAGCTTTCTTT
-	TRBJ1-2	13	TRBV10-3	TRBD1	CAIRGGQGEGYTF	TGTGCCATCAGGGGGGGACAGGGAGAAGGCTACACCTTC
-	TRBJ2-7	15	TRBV15	-	CATSVGRDKAYEQYF	TGTGCCACCAGCGTAGGACGGGATAAAGCCTACGAGCAGTACTTC
-	TRBJ1-5	14	TRBV18	-	CASSPKKTNQPQHF	TGTGCCAGCTCACCTAAAAAGACAAATCAGCCCCAGCATTTT
-	TRBJ1-6	15	TRBV6-5	TRBD1	CASRARDSYNSPLHF	TGTGCCAGCAGGGCCCGGGACAGCTATAATTCACCCCTCCACTTT
-	TRBJ2-7	15	TRBV4-1	TRBD2	CASSQYVAGLYEQYF	TGCGCCAGCAGCCAGTATGTAGCGGGGCTTTACGAGCAGTACTTC
-	TRBJ2-4	14	TRBV29-1	-	CSVVTRGTKNIQYF	TGCAGCGTTGTTACCAGGGGAACCAAAAACATTCAGTACTTC
-	TRBJ2-5	15	TRBV10-3	TRBD2	CAISDPSGEQETQYF	TGTGCCATCAGCGATCCTAGCGGGGAGCAAGAGACCCAGTACTTC
-	TRBJ1-2	15	TRBV7-9	-	CASSLSNRFYHGYTF	TGTGCCAGCAGCTTATCGAACAGGTTCTATCATGGCTACACCTTC
-	TRBJ1-2	14	TRBV2	TRBD1	CASSAQGAGYGYTF	TGTGCCAGCAGCGCCCAGGGGGCGGGCTATGGCTACACCTTC
once	TRBJ1-3	11	TRBV29-1	-	CSVEDARSIYF	TGCAGCGTTGAAGATGCTAGATCCATATATTTT
-	TRBJ2-5	15	TRBV7-9	TRBD1	CASSPGVTGRETQYF	TGTGCCAGCAGCCCCGGGGTGACAGGGCGAGAGACCCAGTACTTC
-	TRBJ1-1	15	TRBV28	-	CASSLEGRRNTEAFF	TGTGCCAGCAGTTTAGAGGGCAGGAGGAACACTGAAGCTTTCTTT
-	TRBJ2-4	17	TRBV4-1	TRBD2	CASSQGRTSGHSDIQYF	TGCGCCAGCAGCCAAGGGAGGACTAGCGGGCATTCGGACATTCAGTACTTC
once	TRBJ2-5	14	TRBV10-3	TRBD2	CAIRLAENQETQYF	TGTGCCATCAGGCTAGCGGAGAACCAAGAGACCCAGTACTTC
-	TRBJ2-7	15	TRBV7-9	TRBD1	CASSSAPGQKYEQYF	TGTGCCAGCAGCTCTGCTCCGGGACAGAAATACGAGCAGTACTTC
-	TRBJ2-3	18	TRBV7-2	TRBD2	CASSAPGSSGGALDTQYF	TGTGCCAGCAGCGCCCCCGGGTCTAGCGGGGGGGCCTTAGATACGCAGTATTTT
-	TRBJ2-5	14	TRBV2	TRBD2	CASSPSGGGETQYF	TGTGCCAGCAGCCCTAGCGGGGGGGGAGAGACCCAGTACTTC
-	TRBJ1-3	14	TRBV5-5	-	CASSTDSNGNTIYF	TGTGCCAGCAGCACCGACTCCAACGGAAACACCATATATTTT
-	TRBJ1-2	21	TRBV12-2	-	CASRLGATINGQGLGSDGYTF	TGTGCAAGTCGCTTAGGAGCGACCATTAATGGACAGGGCCTAGGATCCGATGGCTACACCTTC
-	TRBJ2-7	14	TRBV27	-	CASSLSTGSYEQYF	TGTGCCAGCAGTTTGTCGACAGGCTCCTACGAGCAGTACTTC
-	TRBJ2-7	14	TRBV27	TRBD1	CASSPGQGAYEQYF	TGTGCCAGCAGCCCGGGACAGGGGGCTTACGAGCAGTACTTC
-	TRBJ2-1	15	TRBV7-2	TRBD2	CASRVLAGSYNEQFF	TGTGCCAGCAGGGTACTAGCGGGGTCCTACAATGAGCAGTTCTTC
-	TRBJ2-5	13	TRBV7-2	-	CASSIDSQETQYF	TGTGCCAGCAGCATCGACAGCCAAGAGACCCAGTACTTC
-	TRBJ2-7	15	TRBV7-2	TRBD1	CASSETGQTNYEQYF	TGTGCCAGCAGCGAAACGGGACAGACCAACTACGAGCAGTACTTC
-	TRBJ2-7	15	TRBV5-1	TRBD1	CASSLQTGSSYEQYF	TGCGCCAGCAGCTTACAGACAGGGTCCTCCTACGAGCAGTACTTC
-	TRBJ1-1	15	TRBV27	-	CASRTKQVLSTEAFF	TGTGCCAGCAGGACGAAACAGGTTCTGAGCACTGAAGCTTTCTTT
-	TRBJ1-6	15	TRBV5-5	TRBD1	CASSTSGTGISPLHF	TGTGCCAGCAGCACCTCCGGGACAGGGATTTCACCCCTCCACTTT
once	TRBJ1-1	13	TRBV18	TRBD1	CASSPGTGAEAFF	TGTGCCAGCTCACCCGGGACAGGGGCTGAAGCTTTCTTT